This T cell receptor beta chain was obtained from a study of T-cell reconstitution after alpha-beta-depleted transplantation in children (dated by TCRdb to the mid-2010s). For the wider study: The study quantitatively tracked T-cell immune reconstitution after TCRalphabeta/CD19-depleted allogeneic hematopoietic cell transplantation in children using TCR repertoire profiling. The investigation overall reported the following: The apparently early alphabetaT-cell count recovery about two months after transplant was reportedly dependent on only several hundred rapidly expanded clones derived from non-depleted graft cells. Over the following months the frequencies of hyperexpanded clones went down, and after one year T-cell counts and TCRbeta diversity were mostly credited to newly produced T cells. In some patients, the high TCRbeta diversity seen at day 60 was put down to recipient T cells and intrathymic progenitors that had survived conditioning.

Receptors were amplified or captured by PCR. TCRdb shows the sequencer as Illumina HiSeq 2500. Molecular barcoding was employed in the preparation of TCR libraries, with unique molecular identifiers being used to normalize TCRbeta repertoire quantification. Using fastp trimming at Q25 and MiXCR clonotype assembly, TCRdb reanalyzed the public sequencing data and kept in-frame beta chains. Rows are combined by CDR3 protein, so each entry shows the most common genes and DNA. Present in this sample are some 220,000 distinct CDR3 sequences, 9.5% to 13% of which were seen just once. 28% of the sample is held by the ten biggest clonotypes. The treatment or condition label, as the study defines it: allogeneic hematopoietic cell transplantation with graft depleted of TCRalphabeta T cells and CD19 B cells. The children who served as transplant recipients had been given grafts of TCRalphabeta/CD19-depleted allogeneic hematopoietic cells.

The junction carries 19 bases between V and J, which are trimmed by 6 bases and 14 bases respectively. Reading from cysteine to phenylalanine, the CDR3 counts 13 amino acids. Only CDR3 DNA remains: 39 bases, in frame from the first base. This clonotype has ten or more counts. There is no known antigen for this receptor. Within one base of it there is no much larger clone, and no base qualities were kept. The sequence links TRBV12-3 or TRBV12-4 to TRBJ1-4, with a weak D call of TRBD1 (6 bases match). This TCR was sampled from a child in the first two years of life with acute myeloid leukemia, due to receive a stem cell transplant. Sequencing was performed on PBMCs, taken before TCRalphabeta/CD19-depleted stem cell transplant. The DNA sequence reads TGTGCCAGCAGCCTTACAGGGCCCCCGGGGCTGTTTTTT. Its translation reads: CASSLTGPPGLFF.